Presented here are 13 T cell receptor beta chains from one specimen sequenced in a study of vaccination effects on CD4 cells after COVID-19. Sequencing was performed with immunoSEQ multiplex PCR; in TCRdb, only in-frame clones are kept and a portion is missing. Of roughly 23,000 clones detected, around 74% appear once; the ten largest clones hold approximately 23%. The antigens for these receptors are not known. With the ViraFEST assay, the study expanded antigen-specific CD4+ T cells using viral peptide pools, then sequenced them. The culture ran for around 10 days before CD4+ T cells were isolated. Of the BNT162b2 and mRNA-1273 vaccines, participants received two doses of one or the other. The sample was CD4+ T cells from PBMCs cultured with HCoV-NL63 spike peptides, taken after COVID-19 vaccination. These TCRs come from a human donor who received a COVID-19 vaccine.

J is TRBJ1-1 and V is TRBV6-5; D is unclear. V was clipped by 6 bases and J by 1 base, with 9 bases between them. The V gene's germline CDR1 is MNHEY and CDR2 SVGAGI. The CDR3 spans 13 residues. The CDR3 nucleotides read TGTGCCAGCAGCCAAGCAGGGAACACTGAAGCTTTCTTT. It codes for CASSQAGNTEAFF.

The chain links TRBV14 to TRBJ2-1; tentative D call: TRBD1 (6 bases). V lost 6 bases and J 0 bases, leaving 12 bases between the germline ends. The germline V gene has CDR1 SGHDN and CDR2 FVKESK. The CDR3 is 15 residues long. The CDR3 DNA is TGTGCCAGCAGTCGGACAGAGAGCTCCTACAATGAGCAGTTCTTC. Translating gives CASSRTESSYNEQFF.

The chain employs TRBV6-5 and TRBJ2-5; maybe TRBD1 (5 bases). Between the trimmed V and J ends, which lost 0 bases and 1 base, there was a span of 9 bases. CDR3 size: 15 residues. From germline, CDR1 is MNHEY and CDR2 SVGAGI. The CDR3 bases are TGTGCCAGCAGTTACTCGGGGCATTTCCAAGAGACCCAGTACTTC. The encoded protein is CASSYSGHFQETQYF.

The chain uses TRBV4-1 and TRBJ1-6, with unresolved D. The CDR3 sequence is 15 residues long. The V end lost 0 bases, the J end lost 6 bases, and 9 bases lay between the germline ends. From germline, CDR1 is MGHRA and CDR2 YSYEKL. DNA of the CDR3: TGCGCCAGCAGCCAAGATGAACAGATTAATTCACCCCTCCACTTT. Its protein is CASSQDEQINSPLHF.

The rearrangement joins TRBV28 to TRBJ1-2; the D gene is possibly TRBD1 (5 bases). The germline V gene has CDR1 MDHEN and CDR2 SYDVKM. V gave up 5 bases and J gave up 8 bases, with 15 bases separating them. The CDR3 spans 13 residues. CDR3 sequence: CASSASRVRGYTF. CDR3 nucleotide sequence: TGTGCCAGCAGTGCCTCCAGGGTACGGGGCTACACCTTC.

The chain recombines TRBV18 with TRBJ2-3; no reliable D call. Germline values: CDR1 KGHSH, CDR2 LQKENI. The CDR3 sequence is 15 residues long. V dropped 4 bases and J dropped 0 bases, with 11 bases sitting between them. CDR3 nucleotides: TGTGCCAGCTCACTTTCCGGAGACAGCACAGATACGCAGTATTTT. This codes for CASSLSGDSTDTQYF.

This sequence joins TRBV20-1 and TRBJ2-5, with TRBD2 matching over 10 bases. Germline CDR1 DFQATT, CDR2 SNEGSKA (reference sequence). CDR3 length: 15 residues. J lost 5 bases, V lost 3 bases, and 9 bases had no gene match. The DNA of the CDR3 is TGCAGTGCTAGTCGGGTAGCGGGAGGTTGGGAGACCCAGTACTTC. It yields the protein CSASRVAGGWETQYF.

This chain connects TRBV6-2 or TRBV6-3 to TRBJ2-1; unclear D gene. This CDR3 is built from 17 residues. Deletions cut 5 bases from V and 6 bases from J, with 23 bases between. Germline V gene lookup returns CDR1 MNHEY and CDR2 SVGEGT. CDR3 amino acids: CASSPNPSGPTGNEQFF. CDR3 nucleotides: TGTGCCAGCAGTCCGAACCCTTCCGGGCCCACGGGCAATGAGCAGTTCTTC.

The V call is TRBV2, the J call TRBJ2-7; no firm D call. From germline, CDR1 is SNHLY and CDR2 FYNNEI. V was shortened by 1 base and J by 2 bases, with 3 bases between the two germline ends. The CDR3 sequence is 12 residues long. This chain's CDR3 is CASSEGPYEQYF. CDR3 bases: TGTGCCAGCAGTGAAGGCCCCTACGAGCAGTACTTC.

CDR3 loop: CASSQELQGSPYEQYF. The CDR3 DNA reads as TGCGCCAGCAGCCAAGAACTGCAGGGGAGTCCCTACGAGCAGTACTTC. This chain links TRBV4-3 with TRBJ2-7; perhaps TRBD1 as D (6 bases). This CDR3 has 16 residues. Trimming took 0 bases from V and 2 from J, leaving 14 bases between them. Per germline, CDR1 LGHNA and CDR2 YSLEER.

The chain is built from TRBV19 and TRBJ1-5; a possible D gene is TRBD1 (6 bases). In germline, CDR1 is LNHDA, CDR2 SQIVND (reference sequence). V was trimmed by 5 bases and J by 3 bases, leaving 17 bases between them. This CDR3 region has 16 residues. The CDR3 region is CASSWGGAGANQPQHF. The CDR3 region has the DNA TGTGCCAGTAGTTGGGGGGGGGCTGGGGCCAATCAGCCCCAGCATTTT.

The chain's CDR3 is CASSQNPGTSGTQYF. CDR3 in DNA: TGTGCCAGCAGCCAAAACCCCGGGACTAGCGGGACGCAGTATTTT. V and J are TRBV3-1 (or the pseudogene TRBV3-2) and TRBJ2-3; 12 bases fit TRBD2. Germline CDR1 is LGHDT and CDR2 is YNNKEL (reference sequence). The CDR3 is 15 residues long. The trim removed 2 bases at V and 9 bases at J, leaving 6 bases unmatched.

The chain combines TRBV5-4 with TRBJ2-7; 7 nucleotides agree with TRBD1. CDR1 is SGHNT, CDR2 YYREEE, per germline (reference sequence). The CDR3 spans 13 residues. With V trimmed by 2 bases and J by 5 bases, 4 bases remained unmatched. CDR3 region: CASSFRQGDEQYF. CDR3 DNA: TGTGCCAGCAGCTTCCGCCAGGGGGACGAGCAGTACTTC.